This TCR beta chain was profiled in a study of cytomegalovirus exposure and HLA in healthy donors. Study results and caveats: Most sequenced TCRs were rare (though some public TCRs occurred in many donors). In an earlier analysis, most TCR beta V segments were productive about 87% or about 30% of the time.

Primers included in the PCR were 60 Vbeta and 13 Jbeta primers. Clones were read by immunoSEQ multiplex PCR, and TCRdb kept only the in-frame ones, dropping some. The sample includes 100,000 to 150,000 clones, 78% seen only once; the top ten take approximately 3.8%. Comments on this clone: Its antigen is unknown. Sequence at one end of the junction differs from germline and may be a read error. Other DNA sequences of this sample code for an identical CDR3.

Germline loops: CDR1 SEHNR, CDR2 FQNEAQ (reference sequence). The CDR3 extends over 12 amino acids. When sampled, the donors appeared nominally healthy, though they likely had unrecorded immune exposures. This chain uses TRBV7-9 with TRBJ2-7; D is unresolved. Source material: PBMCs. The origin of this receptor is a man between 40 and 49 years old in good health and CMV-seronegative. CDR3 sequence (DNA): TGTTCCAGCAGCCTTGGAACGGGCGAGCAGTACTTC. Protein sequence: CSSSLGTGEQYF.